This T cell receptor (beta chain) originates from a study of cytomegalovirus exposure and HLA in healthy donors. Vbeta (60) and Jbeta (13) primers were used in the PCR. This table comes from immunoSEQ multiplex PCR, and its TCRdb copy is limited to in-frame clones, with some not included. Of around 130,000 clones listed, over 70% are singletons. The source material was PBMCs. The receptor was derived from a woman aged 18-30 years in good health and CMV-seronegative.

This chain's CDR3 is CASSRLGSRNEQFF. In DNA, the CDR3 is TGTGCCAGCAGCCGGCTAGGAAGTAGGAATGAGCAGTTCTTC. The J gene is TRBJ2-1, the V gene TRBV2; no firm D call. The ends were cut back, 6 bases at V and 7 bases at J, with 16 bases in the middle. CDR1 and CDR2 from the germline V gene are SNHLY and FYNNEI. CDR3 size: 14 residues.